This T cell receptor (beta chain) was identified in a study of identical twins. Regarding the study as a whole: The more abundant beta clonotypes in cord blood had fewer insertions, and memory repertoires did not show this. The presence of invariant MAIT and iNKT cells could partly confound analyses of zero-insertion sequences.

Template switching supplied a universal primer site; unique molecular identifiers were carried on the cDNA. TCRdb re-called the 5' RACE reads with MiXCR, one entry per CDR3 protein. The table records 650,000 to 800,000 distinct CDR3 sequences, about 9.4% of them present only once. Among all donors, each was a healthy Caucasian. This clonotype was observed a handful of times. Its target is unknown. The V end was cut by 1 base, the J end by 1 base, with 13 bases between. Germline lookup yields CDR1 DFQATT and CDR2 SNEGSKA (reference sequence). CDR3 length equals 15 residues. These same data were also listed under a study on yellow fever vaccine responses in identical twins.

The J gene is TRBJ2-5, the V gene TRBV20-1; D gene uncertain. This receptor was taken from a young woman in good health. Sequenced material: PBMCs. CDR3 loop: CSARVGRNFQETQYF. DNA of the CDR3: TGCAGTGCTAGAGTAGGCAGGAATTTCCAAGAGACCCAGTACTTC.